This T cell receptor (beta chain) is from a study of T-cell memory formation after mild COVID-19. Study results and caveats: SARS-CoV-2 specificity was not confirmed for second-wave clones peaking on day 37. Several responding clones turned up in pre-infection memory, indicating that cross-reactive memory may have taken part.

This CDR3 is built from 14 residues. V shed 2 bases and J shed 4 bases, with 8 bases lying between them. Germline V gives CDR1 MNHEY, CDR2 SVGEGT. With respect to this clonotype: Its specificity is not known.

Constant-segment-primed 5'RACE gave TCR alpha and TCR beta cDNA libraries with sample barcodes and UMIs. Each CDR3 protein gets one entry after TCRdb re-called the 5' RACE reads with MiXCR. The sample lists roughly 300,000 distinct CDR3 sequences, roughly an eighth seen once, with about 24% in the top ten. This receptor was identified in a man aged 18-30 years who had mild COVID-19 (a few samples of this study predate the infection). Cell type and time point are not known. V is TRBV6-2 or TRBV6-3 and J is TRBJ2-2; D is possibly TRBD1 (6 bases). Sequencing was performed on PBMCs or a T cell subset sorted from them (not recorded which). For the CDR3, the DNA is TGTGCCAGCAGTTACCCGGACAGCACCGGGGAGCTGTTTTTT. Translation gives CASSYPDSTGELFF.